Presented here are 9 T cell receptor beta chains from one specimen sequenced in a study of T-cell reconstitution after alpha-beta-depleted transplantation in children. Unique molecular identifiers were used to barcode this TCRbeta library. Via MiXCR, TCRdb re-called the PCR reads, giving one row per CDR3 protein. The table includes 200,000 to 250,000 distinct CDR3 sequences, approximately 8% detected once. Sequences were derived from PBMCs, mostly from graft donor cells, sampled 180 days after TCRalphabeta/CD19-depleted stem cell transplant. These receptors all stem from a male patient under 18 who had a stem cell transplant for acute lymphoblastic leukemia, so the T cells may come from the graft donor.

This clonotype was detected many times. The chain has TRBV20-1 and TRBJ2-6, with 10 bases matching TRBD1. The CDR3 runs to 17 residues. Germline V gene lookup returns CDR1 DFQATT and CDR2 SNEGSKA (reference sequence). V was pared by 5 bases and J by 0 bases, with 7 bases of the junction left unmatched. The CDR3 spells CSAPRQGALSGANVLTF. The DNA for the CDR3 is TGCAGTGCTCCCCGACAGGGGGCCCTCTCTGGGGCCAACGTCCTGACTTTC.

This clonotype has more than one count but fewer than ten. Here the CDR3 DNA reads TGCGCCAGCAGGACAGGGGGCCTGGGGAATCAGCCCCAGCATTTT. It is translated as CASRTGGLGNQPQHF. This chain connects TRBV23-1 to TRBJ1-5; 10 bases fit TRBD1. TRBV23-1 is an open reading frame, and its role is uncertain. The CDR3 runs to 15 residues. J lost 4 bases, V lost 6 bases, and 6 bases had no gene match.

This clonotype was recorded many times. This sequence joins TRBV2 and TRBJ1-4; TRBD1 aligns across 9 bases. The CDR3 sequence is 13 residues long. V lost 11 bases to trimming and J lost 4 bases; unmatched junction nucleotides: 5. From germline, CDR1 is SNHLY and CDR2 FYNNEI. The CDR3: CAGGGQGNEKLFF. The CDR3, as DNA: TGTGCCGGCGGGGGACAGGGTAATGAAAAACTGTTTTTT.

A few counts support this clonotype. The rearrangement links TRBV19 to TRBJ2-3; D is unclear. This CDR3 comprises 14 residues. Trimming removed 7 bases at V and 1 base at J, with 12 bases between. Germline CDR1 is LNHDA and CDR2 is SQIVND (reference sequence). The CDR3 protein is CASTALGGTDTQYF. The CDR3 nucleotides read TGTGCCAGTACCGCTTTAGGAGGCACAGATACGCAGTATTTT.

Points on this clonotype: A much larger clone differs by one base, so this may be a read error. The J gene is TRBJ2-4, the V gene TRBV4-2; perhaps TRBD1 as D (5 bases). The germline CDR1 and CDR2 sequences are LGHNA and YNFKEQ. V dropped 4 bases and J dropped 9 bases, with 16 bases sitting between them. CDR3 size: 14 residues. In nucleotides, the CDR3 is TGTGCCAGCAGCCCACTACAGGCTCGGAGCATTCAGTACTTC. This gives the protein CASSPLQARSIQYF.

About this clonotype itself: A much larger clone lies one base from this, so it may be a read error. The chain links TRBV6-5 to TRBJ2-5; TRBD1 matches at 7 bases. J was trimmed by 10 bases and V by 2 bases; bases with no gene match: 16. CDR1 and CDR2 from the germline V gene are MNHEY and SVGAGI. This CDR3 is 16 amino acids long. The CDR3 nucleotides read TGTGCCAGCAGTTACAGGACAGGAGCACGGCCTAGGTACCAGTACTTC. Translated, it gives CASSYRTGARPRYQYF.

This clonotype was recorded many times. The V call is TRBV4-1, the J call TRBJ2-1, with D unclear. The CDR3 covers 13 residues. CDR1 MGHRA and CDR2 YSYEKL come from the germline V gene. V shed 0 bases and J shed 8 bases, with 8 bases lying between them. The CDR3 nucleotides are TGCGCCAGCAGCCAAGAGGGTAGGGATGAGCAGTTCTTC. It translates to CASSQEGRDEQFF.

This clonotype was seen at least ten times. The chain uses TRBV4-3 and TRBJ2-3, with 10 bases matching TRBD2. The CDR3 length is 18 residues. V shed 0 bases, J shed 6 bases, and the junction held 12 bases outside the gene matches. Germline V gives CDR1 LGHNA, CDR2 YSLEER. This chain's CDR3 is CASSQDLERGGGDDTQYF. CDR3 nucleotide sequence: TGCGCCAGCAGCCAAGATTTGGAGCGGGGGGGCGGGGACGATACGCAGTATTTT.

In its sample, this clonotype was seen many times. V and J are TRBV27 and TRBJ2-1; D gene uncertain. CDR3 length: 14 residues. Germline assignment: CDR1 MNHEY and CDR2 SMNVEV (reference sequence). V was trimmed by 4 bases and J by 0 bases, leaving 7 bases between them. CDR3 nucleotides: TGTGCCAGCAGTTCCGTGAGCTCCTACAATGAGCAGTTCTTC. Protein sequence: CASSSVSSYNEQFF.